Included here is one TCR beta chain sequence, with context. Its cognate antigen is unknown. The data were produced by immunoSEQ multiplex PCR, yet TCRdb's version contains in-frame clones alone and is incomplete. The sample yields about 72,000 clones, 89% seen once. The V end lost 7 bases, the J end lost 6 bases, and 20 bases lay between the germline ends. CDR3 length equals 15 residues. CDR1 is KGHDR, CDR2 SFDVKD, per germline. The data belong to a study of T cell responses to AZD1222 COVID-19 vaccine. Findings of the study overall: In a largely white British group with more females than males, clonal diversity was possibly underestimated.

Second-dose schedules of about 4 or about 12 weeks were combined. Specimen: peripheral blood, collected 28 days after the second AZD1222 dose. This chain joins TRBV24-1 and TRBJ1-2; a weak D match, TRBD1 (5 bases). This sequence was found in an adult who received the AZD1222 COVID-19 vaccine. CDR3 nucleotides: TGTGCCACCAGCTGGGGAGGGGCCTCTGGAAATGGCTACACCTTC. Translated, it gives CATSWGGASGNGYTF.